These 25 T cell receptor beta chains were sequenced from one sample in a study of response to subunit inactivated influenza vaccine (dated by TCRdb to 2016 to 2019). The library was made by RT-PCR. TCRdb lists the instrument as Illumina HiSeq 2500. Starting from the raw public reads, TCRdb applied fastp trimming at Q25, assembled clones with MiXCR and retained in-frame beta chains. When rows share a CDR3 protein, they turn into one entry using the most common DNA and genes. This sample is represented by about 500,000 distinct CDR3 sequences; approximately 15% of them were singletons. Roughly 3% of the sample is held by the ten biggest clonotypes. The input for sequencing was CD4+ T cells sorted from PBMCs, taken around 25 months after vaccination. All receptors derive from a man in his fifties or sixties who received an inactivated influenza vaccine. Donor details come from another sample of the same person, matched by shared clones.

The chain recombines TRBV20-1 with TRBJ2-1; D may be TRBD2 (6 bases). V lost 2 bases and J lost 1, with 9 bases in between. The germline gives CDR1 DFQATT, CDR2 SNEGSKA (reference sequence). The CDR3 is 14 residues long. CDR3 sequence reads: CSARHSGSYNEQFF. The DNA of the CDR3 is TGCAGTGCTAGACATAGCGGTTCCTACAATGAGCAGTTCTTC.

This clonotype was seen more than once but under ten times. The chain joins TRBV18 to TRBJ1-6, with 9 bases fitting TRBD1. The germline V gene has CDR1 KGHSH and CDR2 LQKENI. The CDR3 has 15 amino acids. Trimming removed 5 bases from V and 9 bases from J; junction bases left unmatched: 8. CDR3 bases: TGTGCCAGCTCAACCGAACAGGGGGCAAGTTCACCCCTCCACTTT. It codes for CASSTEQGASSPLHF.

This clonotype was observed once. The gene calls are TRBV20-1 and TRBJ2-1, with D possibly called TRBD1 or TRBD2 (5 bases each). V was cut by 5 bases and J by 3 bases, with 23 bases left in between. Germline-derived CDR1 and CDR2 are DFQATT and SNEGSKA (reference sequence). The length of the CDR3 is 17 residues. This CDR3 is CSALAGGAGYIYNEQFF. The CDR3 DNA reads TGCAGTGCTCTTGCCGGTGGGGCGGGTTACATCTACAATGAGCAGTTCTTC.

In its sample, this clonotype was seen many times. The V gene is TRBV4-2, the J gene TRBJ2-3, with 9 nucleotides matching TRBD2. Germline V gene lookup returns CDR1 LGHNA and CDR2 YNFKEQ. The ends lost 2 bases at V and 5 bases at J; junction bases unmatched: 5. The CDR3 spans 15 residues. The CDR3 here is CASSQTPSGVDTQYF. DNA for the CDR3: TGTGCCAGCAGCCAAACACCTAGCGGGGTAGATACGCAGTATTTT.

A few counts support this clonotype. V gene TRBV6-4 combines with J gene TRBJ1-4, with no clear D. The V end lost 5 bases, the J end lost 8 bases, and 12 bases lay between the germline ends. The V gene's germline CDR1 is MRHNA and CDR2 SNTAGT. The CDR3 spans 13 residues. CDR3 sequence reads: CASSRAAGEKLFF. CDR3 coding DNA: TGTGCCAGCAGTCGGGCAGCCGGGGAAAAACTGTTTTTT.

The chain links TRBV4-1 to TRBJ2-1; D is undetermined. This CDR3 has 14 residues. Germline V lookup: CDR1 MGHRA, CDR2 YSYEKL. V was clipped by 0 bases and J by 6 bases, with 9 bases between them. The CDR3 spells CASSQDQPANEQFF. CDR3 in DNA: TGCGCCAGCAGCCAAGATCAGCCGGCCAATGAGCAGTTCTTC.

This clonotype has only a few counts. The chain couples TRBV20-1 to TRBJ2-1, with unresolved D. The CDR3 has 15 amino acids. With 1 base removed from V and 0 bases from J, the gap between germline ends came to 10 bases. In germline, CDR1 is DFQATT, CDR2 SNEGSKA (reference sequence). This CDR3 reads CSARGRRSSYNEQFF. Written as DNA, the CDR3 is TGCAGTGCTAGAGGACGGCGGAGCTCCTACAATGAGCAGTTCTTC.

This clonotype was detected ten times or more. The chain combines TRBV4-1 with TRBJ1-1; no reliable D call. CDR1 is MGHRA and CDR2 is YSYEKL in the germline V gene. There are 15 residues in the CDR3. Trimming left V 3 bases short and J 2 bases short, with 13 bases between. The CDR3 coding sequence is TGCGCCAGCAGCCACCATCCAAGAGACAACACTGAAGCTTTCTTT. This gives the protein CASSHHPRDNTEAFF.

This clonotype was observed a handful of times. This rearrangement joins TRBV20-1 to TRBJ2-7, with D tentatively TRBD1 or TRBD2 (5 bases each). The germline CDR1 and CDR2 sequences are DFQATT and SNEGSKA (reference sequence). The V end lost 0 bases, the J end lost 5 bases, and 14 bases lay between the germline ends. The CDR3 has 14 residues. The CDR3 DNA follows: TGCAGTGCTAGAGATTCTTACCGGGGACACGAGCAGTACTTC. Translation: CSARDSYRGHEQYF.

This chain links TRBV20-1 with TRBJ2-7, with D uncertain. Germline V gene lookup returns CDR1 DFQATT and CDR2 SNEGSKA (reference sequence). Between the trimmed V and J ends, which lost 1 base and 6 bases, there was a span of 13 bases. The CDR3 has 13 residues. CDR3 sequence (DNA): TGCAGTGCTAGAGCCCGCAGTATGGGCGAGCAGTACTTC. Translating gives CSARARSMGEQYF.

The table lists this clonotype with a few counts. The chain couples TRBV6-1 to TRBJ2-3; D gene ambiguous. The CDR3 loop spans 12 amino acids. Germline V gives CDR1 MNHNS, CDR2 SASEGT. With 10 bases removed from V and 5 bases from J, the gap between germline ends came to 13 bases. CDR3: CATTDVGDTQYF. Written as DNA, the CDR3 is TGTGCCACCACGGACGTTGGAGATACGCAGTATTTT.

This clonotype was seen only a few times. The chain is built from TRBV7-9 and TRBJ2-2, with TRBD2 as a possible D gene (6 bases). The germline V and J ends were trimmed by 2 bases and 1 base, with 14 bases remaining between them. CDR3 length: 17 residues. Germline V gives CDR1 SEHNR, CDR2 FQNEAQ (reference sequence). Here the CDR3 DNA reads TGTGCCAGCAGCTTATTGTTCGGGGGTCTGAACACCGGGGAGCTGTTTTTT. Translated, it gives CASSLLFGGLNTGELFF.

V and J are TRBV4-1 and TRBJ1-4, with unresolved D. The germline gives CDR1 MGHRA, CDR2 YSYEKL. The CDR3 contains 14 residues. V was trimmed by 1 base and J by 5 bases, leaving 8 bases between them. For the CDR3, the DNA is TGCGCCAGCAGCCAAGTGGCTTCCAATGAAAAACTGTTTTTT. This encodes CASSQVASNEKLFF.

The rearrangement links TRBV25-1 to TRBJ2-5; D might be TRBD2 (7 bases). V lost 6 bases and J 7 bases, leaving 21 bases between the germline ends. The CDR3 is made up of 15 amino acids. From germline, CDR1 is MGHDK and CDR2 SYGVNS. Written as DNA, the CDR3 is TGTGCCAGCAGCGAGGCCTGGGGGGGGCGAGGGACCCAGTACTTC. It specifies CASSEAWGGRGTQYF.

This clonotype was seen just once. The chain carries TRBV5-1 and TRBJ2-3; TRBD1 might be the D (6 bases). Trimming pared 9 bases from V and 0 bases from J, leaving 14 bases between. The CDR3 sequence is 14 residues long. Per germline, CDR1 SGHRS and CDR2 YFSETQ. The CDR3 sequence is CATRQDTSTDTQYF. The DNA of the CDR3 is TGCGCCACCAGACAGGACACTAGCACAGATACGCAGTATTTT.

This clonotype was picked up a small number of times. Here the CDR3 DNA reads TGTGCCAGCAGCTTAGGTGGTATCGCTGAAGCTTTCTTT. Protein sequence: CASSLGGIAEAFF. This chain links TRBV7-2 with TRBJ1-1; D remains ambiguous. This CDR3 comprises 13 residues. From germline, CDR1 is SGHTA and CDR2 FQGNSA. Trimming pared 1 base from V and 6 bases from J, leaving 9 bases between. Full variable domain (missing parts from reference TRBV7-2 and TRBJ1-1): GAGVSQSPSNKVTEKGKDVELRCDPISGHTALYWYRQSLGQGLEFLIYFQGNSAPDKSGLPSDRFSAERTGGSVSTLTIQRTQQEDSAVYLCASSLGGIAEAFFGQGTRLTVV.

The rearrangement uses TRBV27 and TRBJ2-3; D gene ambiguous. V lost 6 bases to trimming and J lost 0 bases, with 10 bases between them. Per the germline V gene, CDR1 is MNHEY and CDR2 is SMNVEV (reference sequence). CDR3 length: 14 amino acids. In nucleotides, the CDR3 is TGTGCCAGCAGGATAAGGAGAAGCACAGATACGCAGTATTTT. It specifies CASRIRRSTDTQYF.

The chain couples TRBV6-1 to TRBJ2-7; possibly TRBD1 for D (6 bases). Trimming removed 7 bases at V and 2 bases at J, with 18 bases between. The CDR3 has 15 residues. Per the germline V gene, CDR1 is MNHNS and CDR2 is SASEGT. CDR3 residues: CASKQGLGAAYEQYF. CDR3 nucleotides: TGTGCCAGCAAACAGGGCCTTGGAGCTGCCTACGAGCAGTACTTC.

This clonotype came up a few times. This chain links TRBV5-1 with TRBJ1-3; TRBD1 agrees at 7 bases. This CDR3 spans 13 amino acids. V shed 4 bases and J 5 bases; nucleotides not matched to a gene: 3. The V gene's germline CDR1 is SGHRS and CDR2 YFSETQ. CDR3: CASSPGQRNTIYF. In DNA, the CDR3 is TGCGCCAGCAGCCCGGGACAGCGAAACACCATATATTTT.

This clonotype was seen more than once but under ten times. The CDR3 protein is CATSDTRPGGEQFF. The CDR3, as DNA: TGTGCCACCAGTGACACCCGGCCCGGGGGTGAGCAGTTCTTC. This chain joins TRBV24-1 and TRBJ2-1, with D possibly being TRBD2 (6 bases). The CDR3 runs 14 residues. Germline V gene sequence: CDR1 KGHDR, CDR2 SFDVKD. Deletions cut 4 bases from V and 9 bases from J, with 15 bases between.

The chain joins TRBV5-6 to TRBJ2-5; D perhaps matches TRBD2 (6 bases). The CDR3 loop spans 14 amino acids. V lost 4 bases, J lost 1 base, and 11 bases lay in between. Germline lookup yields CDR1 SGHDT and CDR2 YYEEEE. The chain's CDR3 is CASSRRALQETQYF. CDR3 bases: TGTGCCAGCAGCCGGAGGGCCCTCCAAGAGACCCAGTACTTC.

This clonotype has just a few counts. This sequence joins TRBV9 and TRBJ2-1; perhaps TRBD2 as D (5 bases). CDR1 SGDLS and CDR2 YYNGEE come from the germline V gene. V lost 2 bases to trimming and J lost 9 bases, with 9 bases between them. The CDR3 totals 12 residues. The CDR3 coding sequence is TGTGCCAGCAGCGTGTTCGAGGGTGAGCAGTTCTTC. Translating gives CASSVFEGEQFF.

This clonotype has a handful of counts. The chain couples TRBV20-1 to TRBJ2-3; 7 nucleotides match TRBD1. CDR3 length equals 14 residues. J gave up 3 bases and V 0 bases, and 3 bases lay outside the gene matches. CDR1 and CDR2 (germline): DFQATT, SNEGSKA (reference sequence). This CDR3 reads CSARDQGVTDTQYF. CDR3 coding DNA: TGCAGTGCTAGAGACCAGGGGGTAACAGATACGCAGTATTTT.

This clonotype was observed many times. The rearrangement links TRBV29-1 to TRBJ2-3, with TRBD2 matching over 14 bases. Losses at the gene ends were 3 bases for V and 4 bases for J; bases not matched to a gene: 6. CDR1 and CDR2 from the germline V gene are SQVTM and ANQGSEA. The CDR3 sequence is 16 residues long. The CDR3 nucleotides are TGCAGCGTTGACCCCGGGACTAGCGGGAGCGCAGATACGCAGTATTTT. Protein: CSVDPGTSGSADTQYF.

The V call is TRBV5-1, the J call TRBJ1-2; perhaps TRBD1 as D (6 bases). Trimming pared 0 bases from V and 3 bases from J, leaving 9 bases between. Germline V gene lookup returns CDR1 SGHRS and CDR2 YFSETQ. This CDR3 region has 14 residues. DNA for the CDR3: TGCGCCAGCAGCTTGGATGGGGGCCACTATGGCTACACCTTC. Translation: CASSLDGGHYGYTF.